This T cell receptor (beta chain) appears in the sequencing data of a study of blood T cell repertoires in COVID-19. The CDR3 spans 15 residues. V trimming: 4 bases; J trimming: 9 bases; junction bases outside the gene matches: 5. The V gene's germline CDR1 is MNHEY and CDR2 SVGEGT. Generated by immunoSEQ multiplex PCR, the TCRdb table keeps only in-frame clones and is missing some. The profile shows about 90,000 clones, 65% to 90% of them singletons. V and J are TRBV6-2 or TRBV6-3 and TRBJ2-1, with 14 bases lining up with TRBD2. The receptor comes from a man older than 75 with active or convalescent COVID-19. The sequenced sample consisted of peripheral blood. As DNA, the CDR3 is TGTGCCAGCAGTTGGGGGACTAGCGGGAGTGTTGAGCAGTTCTTC. Translation gives CASSWGTSGSVEQFF.